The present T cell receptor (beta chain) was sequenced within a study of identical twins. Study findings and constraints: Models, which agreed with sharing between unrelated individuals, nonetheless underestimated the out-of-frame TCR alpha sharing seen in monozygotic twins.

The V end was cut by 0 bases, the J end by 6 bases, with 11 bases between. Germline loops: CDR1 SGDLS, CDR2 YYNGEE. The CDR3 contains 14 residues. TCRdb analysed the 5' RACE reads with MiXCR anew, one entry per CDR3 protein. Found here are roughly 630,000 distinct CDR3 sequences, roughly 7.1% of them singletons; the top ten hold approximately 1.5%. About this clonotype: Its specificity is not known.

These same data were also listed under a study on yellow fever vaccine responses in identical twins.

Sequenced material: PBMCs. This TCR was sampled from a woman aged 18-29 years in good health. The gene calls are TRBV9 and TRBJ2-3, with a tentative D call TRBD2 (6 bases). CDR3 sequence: CASSVGTGGDTQYF. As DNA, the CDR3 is TGTGCCAGCAGCGTAGGAACCGGAGGGGATACGCAGTATTTT.